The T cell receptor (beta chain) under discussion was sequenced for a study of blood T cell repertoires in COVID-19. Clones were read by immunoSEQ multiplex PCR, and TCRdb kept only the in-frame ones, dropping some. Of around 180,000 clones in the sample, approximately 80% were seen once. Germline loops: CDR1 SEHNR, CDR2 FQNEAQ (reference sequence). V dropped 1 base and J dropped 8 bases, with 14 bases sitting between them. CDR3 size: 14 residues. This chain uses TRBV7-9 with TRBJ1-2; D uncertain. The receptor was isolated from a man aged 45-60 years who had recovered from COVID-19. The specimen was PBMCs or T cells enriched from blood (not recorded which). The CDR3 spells CASSLDEGAIGYTF. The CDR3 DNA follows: TGTGCCAGCAGCTTAGACGAGGGAGCTATCGGCTACACCTTC.